Shown below are 25 T cell receptor beta chains from a single sample sequenced in a study of cytomegalovirus exposure and HLA in healthy donors. Profiling relied on immunoSEQ multiplex PCR, and the TCRdb table lists in-frame clones only, not all of them. The sample comprises approximately 58,000 clones, around 95% of which are singletons, and less than 7% rests with the top ten. Source material: PBMCs. These receptor sequences come from a woman younger than 30 in good health and CMV-seropositive.

The genes are TRBV2 and TRBJ2-7; 9 bases line up with TRBD2. Germline V lookup: CDR1 SNHLY, CDR2 FYNNEI. The CDR3 is 17 amino acids. Unmatched junction bases numbered 8, after V lost 0 bases and J lost 2 bases. The CDR3 coding sequence is TGTGCCAGCAGTGAAGCGCTCTGGACTAGCGACCCCTACGAGCAGTACTTC. This codes for CASSEALWTSDPYEQYF.

This clone was seen only once. The gene calls are TRBV7-2 and TRBJ2-1; TRBD2 matches 13 bases. The CDR3 is 15 residues long. V was clipped by 2 bases and J by 12 bases; unmatched bases: 7. Germline CDR1 and CDR2: SGHTA and FQGNSA. This chain's CDR3 is CASSLLGLAGASQFF. Here the CDR3 DNA reads TGTGCCAGCAGCTTACTTGGACTAGCGGGAGCTTCGCAGTTCTTC.

The rearrangement links TRBV13 to TRBJ1-5; TRBD1 agrees at 7 bases. J gave up 7 bases and V 3 bases, and 6 bases lay outside the gene matches. This CDR3 spans 14 amino acids. Germline loops: CDR1 PRHDT, CDR2 FYEKMQ (reference sequence). CDR3 DNA: TGTGCCAGCAGCTTCCAAGGGGGCGGACAGCCCCAGCATTTT. It specifies CASSFQGGGQPQHF.

The V and J genes are TRBV30 and TRBJ1-2; D is ambiguous. Per germline, CDR1 GTSNPN and CDR2 SVGIG (reference sequence). Trimming cost V 0 bases and J 8 bases, with 13 bases left between them. There are 13 residues in the CDR3. The CDR3 nucleotides read TGTGCCTGGAGTGTAAAAGGACTAAGGGGCTACACCTTC. It yields the protein CAWSVKGLRGYTF.

J is TRBJ2-1 and V is TRBV5-1, with TRBD2 matching 12 bases. V shed 8 bases and J 0 bases; nucleotides not matched to a gene: 9. This CDR3 comprises 17 residues. Germline CDR1 SGHRS, CDR2 YFSETQ. CDR3 DNA sequence: TGCGCCAGTAGGACTAGCGGGGACCAGAGCTCCTACAATGAGCAGTTCTTC. Translated: CASRTSGDQSSYNEQFF.

V is TRBV14 and J is TRBJ2-2; 7 bases are shared with TRBD2. V shed 1 base, J shed 4 bases, and the junction held 12 bases outside the gene matches. This CDR3 spans 18 amino acids. Germline CDR1 reads SGHDN; CDR2 reads FVKESK. The CDR3 DNA reads TGTGCCAGCAGCCAAGGGGTTAACGCGCGGGGGTCCACCGGGGAGCTGTTTTTT. As protein: CASSQGVNARGSTGELFF.

This sequence joins TRBV7-8 and TRBJ2-7; 11 bases agree with TRBD2. This CDR3 is 13 amino acids long. Losses at the gene ends were 8 bases for V and 2 bases for J; bases not matched to a gene: 2. Germline V gene lookup returns CDR1 SGHVS and CDR2 FQNEAQ. The CDR3 DNA follows: TGTGCCAGCGCGGGACTAGCGGCCTACGAGCAGTACTTC. It is translated as CASAGLAAYEQYF.

The rearrangement uses TRBV11-2 and TRBJ1-4; TRBD1 matches 9 bases. Germline V CDR1 and CDR2: SGHAT, FQNNGV. The CDR3 loop spans 18 amino acids. The J segment lost 5 bases and the V segment lost 1 base, leaving 11 bases of the junction unmatched. CDR3 protein: CASSLVPLSGTGNEKLFF. The CDR3 DNA reads TGTGCCAGCAGCTTAGTTCCTCTTTCCGGGACAGGGAATGAAAAACTGTTTTTT.

This sequence joins TRBV30 and TRBJ1-1; possibly TRBD1 for D (5 bases). The germline V and J ends were trimmed by 0 bases and 5 bases, with 10 bases remaining between them. Germline V gene data show CDR1 as GTSNPN and CDR2 as SVGIG (reference sequence). The CDR3 consists of 13 residues. CDR3 sequence: CAWSVLGGTEAFF. In DNA, the CDR3 is TGTGCCTGGAGTGTACTCGGGGGGACTGAAGCTTTCTTT.

This clone was seen once. The chain couples TRBV28 to TRBJ1-3; D possibly corresponds to TRBD1 (6 bases). Germline V gene data show CDR1 as MDHEN and CDR2 as SYDVKM. V was cut by 6 bases and J by 7 bases, with 13 bases left in between. This CDR3 is 13 amino acids long. The CDR3 nucleotides are TGTGCCAGCAGGGTGGGACATCAGAACACCATATATTTT. Its translation: CASRVGHQNTIYF.

V gene TRBV2 combines with J gene TRBJ2-7; D perhaps matches TRBD2 (5 bases). The CDR3 extends over 14 amino acids. V lost 8 bases, J lost 2 bases, and 16 bases lay in between. Germline assignment: CDR1 SNHLY and CDR2 FYNNEI. CDR3: CASLGRDLAYEQYF. In DNA form, the CDR3 reads TGTGCCAGCCTCGGACGGGATTTGGCCTACGAGCAGTACTTC.

This rearrangement joins TRBV10-3 to TRBJ1-1, with 8 bases fitting TRBD1. V was clipped by 5 bases and J by 0 bases; unmatched bases: 11. Germline values: CDR1 ENHRY, CDR2 SYGVKD. The CDR3 spans 17 residues. CDR3 nucleotides: TGTGCCATCAGTCCAGGGAGATACAGGGGGTTGAACACTGAAGCTTTCTTT. Protein sequence: CAISPGRYRGLNTEAFF.

The chain has TRBV30 and TRBJ2-1; D is ambiguous. V shed 3 bases and J shed 9 bases, with 12 bases lying between them. This CDR3 region has 12 residues. Germline lookup yields CDR1 GTSNPN and CDR2 SVGIG (reference sequence). In DNA form, the CDR3 reads TGTGCCTGGAGCCTTTCATCAGGTGAGCAGTTCTTC. Translation gives CAWSLSSGEQFF.

This chain joins TRBV7-2 and TRBJ2-2, with D possibly TRBD2 on 6 matching bases. With 2 bases removed from V and 7 bases from J, the gap between germline ends came to 17 bases. The CDR3 totals 16 residues. CDR1 and CDR2 (germline): SGHTA, FQGNSA. This CDR3 is CASSLSTGVGLGELFF. The DNA for the CDR3 is TGTGCCAGCAGCTTATCTACGGGGGTTGGGCTCGGGGAGCTGTTTTTT.

The chain recombines TRBV2 with TRBJ1-2; 10 bases are a match to TRBD1. This CDR3 is built from 15 residues. CDR1 is SNHLY, CDR2 FYNNEI, per germline. Trimming took 6 bases from V and 6 from J; bases not matched to a gene: 10. The CDR3: CASSVTGTGVDGYTF. DNA of the CDR3: TGTGCCAGCAGCGTAACCGGGACAGGGGTAGATGGCTACACCTTC.

The chain recombines TRBV2 with TRBJ1-2; 7 nucleotides match TRBD1. Trimming removed 3 bases from V and 4 bases from J; junction bases left unmatched: 5. This CDR3 spans 14 amino acids. CDR1 is SNHLY, CDR2 FYNNEI, per germline. For the CDR3, the DNA is TGTGCCAGCAGTGATAGACAGGGCGGCTATGGCTACACCTTC. It encodes CASSDRQGGYGYTF.

The CDR3 DNA follows: TGTGCCAGTAGACCCGGGACAGGGGACTATAGCAATCAGCCCCAGCATTTT. Translating gives CASRPGTGDYSNQPQHF. The V and J genes are TRBV19 and TRBJ1-5; 10 bases fit TRBD1. This CDR3 has 17 residues. With 6 bases clipped from V and 0 bases from J, the junction kept 8 bases outside the gene matches. Germline V lookup: CDR1 LNHDA, CDR2 SQIVND (reference sequence).

The chain carries TRBV7-9 and TRBJ2-7; TRBD1 matches at 9 bases. The V segment lost 5 bases and the J segment 0 bases; nucleotides outside the gene matches: 5. The CDR3 has 15 residues. Looked up from germline, CDR1 is SEHNR and CDR2 is FQNEAQ (reference sequence). Written as DNA, the CDR3 is TGTGCCAGCAGCCCAGGGACAGGGAGCTCCTACGAGCAGTACTTC. As protein: CASSPGTGSSYEQYF. The full variable domain, rest sourced from reference TRBV7-9 and TRBJ2-7, is DTGVSQNPRHKITKRGQNVTFRCDPISEHNRLYWYRQTLGQGPEFLTYFQNEAQLEKSRLLSDRFSAERPKGSFSTLEIQRTEQGDSAMYLCASSPGTGSSYEQYFGPGTRLTVT.

The chain is built from TRBV27 and TRBJ2-7, with 7 nucleotides matching TRBD1. CDR3 length: 14 residues. Per the germline V gene, CDR1 is MNHEY and CDR2 is SMNVEV (reference sequence). V lost 6 bases, J lost 4 bases, and 9 bases stayed unmatched. In DNA, the CDR3 is TGTGCCAGCAGCCCGGGACAGCGTGGGTACGAGCAGTACTTC. This sequence encodes CASSPGQRGYEQYF.

Only a few counts were recorded for this clone. This chain connects TRBV15 to TRBJ2-7; D is uncertain. V dropped 0 bases and J dropped 2 bases, with 5 bases sitting between them. CDR3 length: 13 residues. Germline V gene sequence: CDR1 LNHNV, CDR2 YYDKDF (reference sequence). The CDR3 DNA follows: TGTGCCACCAGCAGAGATCCTACCTACGAGCAGTACTTC. As protein: CATSRDPTYEQYF.

This chain connects TRBV5-6 to TRBJ2-7; D may be TRBD2 (5 bases). CDR1 SGHDT and CDR2 YYEEEE come from the germline V gene. The V end was cut by 5 bases, the J end by 0 bases, with 15 bases between. The length of the CDR3 is 15 residues. The DNA for the CDR3 is TGTGCCAGCAGTCCCGATGGGCGGGCCTCCTACGAGCAGTACTTC. The encoded protein is CASSPDGRASYEQYF.

The J gene is TRBJ1-5, the V gene TRBV2; 7 bases line up with TRBD1. Trimming at V came to 7 bases and at J to 4 bases, leaving 7 bases not matched to a gene. This CDR3 has 14 residues. Germline CDR1 SNHLY, CDR2 FYNNEI. CDR3 DNA: TGTGCCAGCAACGACGGGACAGAGAATCAGCCCCAGCATTTT. Amino acids: CASNDGTENQPQHF.

V gene TRBV6-5 combines with J gene TRBJ1-3; the match to TRBD1 covers 11 bases. This CDR3 spans 12 amino acids. Germline CDR1 reads MNHEY; CDR2 reads SVGAGI. After removal of 6 bases from V and 12 bases from J, the junction contained 4 bases not matched to a gene. CDR3 protein: CASSGQGAVIYF. In nucleotides, the CDR3 is TGTGCCAGCAGCGGACAGGGGGCTGTCATATATTTT.

The genes are TRBV5-1 and TRBJ2-1; D unclear. Trimming shortened V by 4 bases and J by 2 bases, and 16 bases separated the two germline ends. Germline CDR1 and CDR2: SGHRS and YFSETQ. This CDR3 comprises 16 residues. In nucleotides, the CDR3 is TGCGCCAGCAGCCCCCGACTTAGTTGGCCCTACAATGAGCAGTTCTTC. Translated, it gives CASSPRLSWPYNEQFF.

The chain recombines TRBV4-3 with TRBJ1-6; D gene unclear. The CDR3 has 15 residues. Germline CDR1 reads LGHNA; CDR2 reads YSLEER. V lost 0 bases to trimming and J lost 5 bases, with 8 bases between them. The DNA for the CDR3 is TGCGCCAGCAGCCAAGACAGGAGGGATAATTCACCCCTCCACTTT. Residues: CASSQDRRDNSPLHF.